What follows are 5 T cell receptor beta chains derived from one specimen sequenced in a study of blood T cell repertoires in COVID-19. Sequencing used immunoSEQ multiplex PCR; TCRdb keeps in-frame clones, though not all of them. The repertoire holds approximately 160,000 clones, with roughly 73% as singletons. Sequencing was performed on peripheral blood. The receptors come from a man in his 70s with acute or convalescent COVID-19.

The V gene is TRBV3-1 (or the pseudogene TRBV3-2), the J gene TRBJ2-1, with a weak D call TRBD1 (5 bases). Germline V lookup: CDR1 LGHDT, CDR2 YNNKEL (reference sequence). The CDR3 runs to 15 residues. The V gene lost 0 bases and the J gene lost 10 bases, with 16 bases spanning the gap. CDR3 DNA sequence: TGTGCCAGCAGCCAAGACAAGGACCCTCAGGGAGAGCAGTTCTTC. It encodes CASSQDKDPQGEQFF.

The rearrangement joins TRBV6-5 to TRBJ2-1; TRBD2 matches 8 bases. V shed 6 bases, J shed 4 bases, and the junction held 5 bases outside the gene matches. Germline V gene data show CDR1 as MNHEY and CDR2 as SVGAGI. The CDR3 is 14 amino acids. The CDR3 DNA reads TGTGCCAGCAGAGCAGCTAGCGGGTACAATGAGCAGTTCTTC. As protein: CASRAASGYNEQFF.

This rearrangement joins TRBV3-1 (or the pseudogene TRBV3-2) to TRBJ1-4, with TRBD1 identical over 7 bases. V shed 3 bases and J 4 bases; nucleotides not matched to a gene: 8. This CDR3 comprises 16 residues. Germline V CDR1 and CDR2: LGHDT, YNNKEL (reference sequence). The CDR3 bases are TGTGCCAGCAGCCACTCCCAGACAGGGATTAATGAAAAACTGTTTTTT. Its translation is CASSHSQTGINEKLFF.

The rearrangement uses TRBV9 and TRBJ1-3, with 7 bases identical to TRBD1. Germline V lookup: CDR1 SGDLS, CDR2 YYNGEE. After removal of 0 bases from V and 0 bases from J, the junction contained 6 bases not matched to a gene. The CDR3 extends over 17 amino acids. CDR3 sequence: CASSVATGDGSGNTIYF. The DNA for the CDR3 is TGTGCCAGCAGCGTAGCTACAGGGGATGGCTCTGGAAACACCATATATTTT.

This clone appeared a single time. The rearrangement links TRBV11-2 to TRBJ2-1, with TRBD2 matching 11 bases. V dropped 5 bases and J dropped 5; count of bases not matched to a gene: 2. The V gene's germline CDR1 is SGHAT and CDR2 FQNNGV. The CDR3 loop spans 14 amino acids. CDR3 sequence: CASSILAGDNEQFF. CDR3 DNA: TGTGCCAGCAGCATACTAGCGGGGGACAATGAGCAGTTCTTC.